This T cell receptor beta chain stems from a study of shared clonotypes between healthy human individuals. V lost 2 bases and J lost 7, with 13 bases in between. This CDR3 spans 14 amino acids. CDR1 SGDLS and CDR2 YYNGEE come from the germline V gene. Some clones are missing from TCRdb's copy, which holds only in-frame ones; the method was immunoSEQ multiplex PCR. This table holds around 980,000 clones, about four fifths found once. The specimen sequenced was memory CD4+ T cells from PBMCs. Noted subset: CD45RA-negative fraction. The genes are TRBV9 and TRBJ1-5; D gene uncertain. The receptor was derived from a man between 18 and 29 years old in good health. Some clones in this sample may be carry-over from other donors' samples. The chain's CDR3 is CASSVSGMGQPQHF. The CDR3 DNA sequence: TGTGCCAGCAGCGTTTCAGGAATGGGGCAGCCCCAGCATTTT.